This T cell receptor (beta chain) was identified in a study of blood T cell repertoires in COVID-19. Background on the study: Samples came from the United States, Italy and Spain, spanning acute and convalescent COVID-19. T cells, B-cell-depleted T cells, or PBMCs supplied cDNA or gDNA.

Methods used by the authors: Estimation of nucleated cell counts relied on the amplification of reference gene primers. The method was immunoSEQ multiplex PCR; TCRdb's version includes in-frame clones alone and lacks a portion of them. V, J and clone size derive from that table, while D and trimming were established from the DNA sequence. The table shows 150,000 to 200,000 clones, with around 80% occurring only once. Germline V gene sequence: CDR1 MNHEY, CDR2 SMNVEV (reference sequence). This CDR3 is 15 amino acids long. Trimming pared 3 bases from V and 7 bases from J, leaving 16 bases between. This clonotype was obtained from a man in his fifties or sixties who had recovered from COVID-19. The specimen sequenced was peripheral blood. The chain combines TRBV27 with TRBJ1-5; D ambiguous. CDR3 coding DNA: TGTGCCAGCAGTTTTGGTAGCGGGTATCGCCAGCCCCAGCATTTT. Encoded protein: CASSFGSGYRQPQHF.